A single sample gave rise to the 31 T cell receptor beta chains below, sequenced in a study of T cells after posttransplantation cyclophosphamide (dated by TCRdb to the mid-2010s). Library generation was performed with the immunoSEQ multiplex PCR assay. Entries here come from immuneACCESS through TCRdb and include only in-frame sequences with V and J called. Some clones fail to appear in such tables; in the studies checked, an unresolved V gene covers under half of the shortfall, and the cause of the remainder is unknown. This sample holds fewer than 60,000 clones; 90% to 95% were observed only once. The ten largest clonotypes hold 2.9% of the sample. Sequenced material: PBMCs. Receptors originate from a woman under 40 in good health and a related stem cell transplant donor.

The chain links TRBV27 to TRBJ2-6; D gene unclear. Germline CDR1 reads MNHEY; CDR2 reads SMNVEV (reference sequence). The CDR3 consists of 14 residues. Trimming removed 5 bases from V and 0 bases from J, with 5 bases in between. The CDR3 coding sequence is TGTGCCAGCAGTCCTATCTCTGGGGCCAACGTCCTGACTTTC. Protein: CASSPISGANVLTF. The full variable domain, completed using reference TRBV27 and TRBJ2-6, is EAQVTQNPRYLITVTGKKLTVTCSQNMNHEYMSWYRQDPGLGLRQIYYSMNVEVTDKGDVPEGYKVSRKEKRNFPLILESPSPNQTSLYFCASSPISGANVLTFGAGSRLTVL.

The V and J genes are TRBV5-1 and TRBJ2-1; possible D gene TRBD1, 6 bases. CDR1 SGHRS and CDR2 YFSETQ come from the germline V gene. The CDR3 runs to 16 residues. With 1 base removed from V and 5 bases from J, the gap between germline ends came to 16 bases. Written as DNA, the CDR3 is TGCGCCAGCAGCTTGCTTCCGGGACAAGTTAACAATGAGCAGTTCTTC. Protein sequence: CASSLLPGQVNNEQFF. The full variable domain, its missing parts supplied by reference TRBV5-1 and TRBJ2-1, is KAGVTQTPRYLIKTRGQQVTLSCSPISGHRSVSWYQQTPGQGLQFLFEYFSETQRNKGNFPGRFSGRQFSNSRSEMNVSTLELGDSALYLCASSLLPGQVNNEQFFGPGTRLTVL.

The rearrangement uses TRBV7-2 and TRBJ2-1, with 8 bases aligning to TRBD2. This CDR3 is built from 19 residues. V trimming: 0 bases; J trimming: 0 bases; junction bases outside the gene matches: 10. CDR1 SGHTA and CDR2 FQGNSA come from the germline V gene. CDR3 sequence: CASSLAPLAGISSYNEQFF. The CDR3 DNA reads TGTGCCAGCAGCTTAGCGCCATTAGCGGGGATAAGCTCCTACAATGAGCAGTTCTTC.

The chain links TRBV2 to TRBJ1-5; TRBD1 matches 8 bases. Trimming took 4 bases from V and 5 from J; bases not matched to a gene: 1. Per the germline V gene, CDR1 is SNHLY and CDR2 is FYNNEI. The CDR3 is 13 amino acids. The CDR3 DNA sequence: TGTGCCAGCAGTGGGACAGGGTATCAGCCCCAGCATTTT. Translating gives CASSGTGYQPQHF.

The V gene is TRBV7-2, the J gene TRBJ1-5; 8 bases are shared with TRBD1. The V gene's germline CDR1 is SGHTA and CDR2 FQGNSA. This CDR3 is built from 18 residues. V lost 5 bases and J lost 2; bases outside the gene matches: 14. The CDR3 protein is CASSLAPGQVIGNQPQHF. The DNA for the CDR3 is TGTGCCAGCAGCCTGGCACCGGGACAGGTGATTGGCAATCAGCCCCAGCATTTT.

V usage is TRBV15 and J usage is TRBJ1-2; D gene ambiguous. Trimming took off 0 bases at V and 4 bases at J, with 12 bases between the two ends. Germline lookup yields CDR1 LNHNV and CDR2 YYDKDF (reference sequence). CDR3 length: 15 amino acids. CDR3 coding DNA: TGTGCCACCAGCAGAGATTCTGGCAGACTCTATGGCTACACCTTC. This gives the protein CATSRDSGRLYGYTF.

The count of this clone is one. The rearrangement uses TRBV7-9 and TRBJ2-1; TRBD2 agrees at 13 bases. The CDR3 loop spans 17 amino acids. J gave up 5 bases and V 3 bases, and 7 bases lay outside the gene matches. CDR1 is SEHNR, CDR2 FQNEAQ, per germline (reference sequence). The CDR3 DNA reads TGTGCCAGCAGCTTGGGGACTAGCGGGGTTGTCAACAATGAGCAGTTCTTC. It codes for CASSLGTSGVVNNEQFF.

Only one count was recorded for this clone. This chain uses TRBV9 with TRBJ1-2; tentative D call: TRBD1 (6 bases). Between the trimmed V and J ends, which lost 0 bases and 4 bases, there was a span of 16 bases. This CDR3 is built from 16 residues. The germline V gene has CDR1 SGDLS and CDR2 YYNGEE. CDR3 DNA sequence: TGTGCCAGCAGCGTAGCTACGGGGGGCCTTACCTATGGCTACACCTTC. It encodes CASSVATGGLTYGYTF.

The V and J genes are TRBV5-5 and TRBJ2-7; 8 bases are a match to TRBD1. The CDR3 contains 13 residues. V shed 7 bases and J 4 bases; nucleotides not matched to a gene: 7. The germline CDR1 and CDR2 sequences are SGHKS and YYEKEE (reference sequence). CDR3 nucleotides: TGTGCCAGCGCGCTCCAGGGGGCGTACGAGCAGTACTTC. As protein: CASALQGAYEQYF.

This clone turned up a few times. The chain uses TRBV5-6 and TRBJ1-2, with TRBD1 matching 7 bases. Germline assignment: CDR1 SGHDT and CDR2 YYEEEE. J gave up 2 bases and V 4 bases, and 2 bases lay outside the gene matches. The CDR3 is 13 amino acids. This CDR3 is CASSPGQNYGYTF. The CDR3 DNA sequence: TGTGCCAGCAGCCCGGGACAGAACTATGGCTACACCTTC.

The V call is TRBV19, the J call TRBJ1-5; TRBD1 aligns across 8 bases. CDR1 and CDR2 (germline): LNHDA, SQIVND (reference sequence). Trimming took 4 bases from V and 7 from J; bases not matched to a gene: 3. There are 13 residues in the CDR3. The CDR3 sequence is CASSTDREQPQHF. In DNA form, the CDR3 reads TGTGCCAGTAGTACGGACAGGGAACAGCCCCAGCATTTT. Combining the CDR3 with reference TRBV19 and TRBJ1-5 gives the whole variable domain DGGITQSPKYLFRKEGQNVTLSCEQNLNHDAMYWYRQDPGQGLRLIYYSQIVNDFQKGDIAEGYSVSREKKESFPLTVTSAQKNPTAFYLCASSTDREQPQHFGDGTRLSIL.

This clone has just one count. The V and J genes are TRBV27 and TRBJ1-1, with D perhaps TRBD1 (6 bases). The CDR3 totals 15 residues. CDR1 MNHEY and CDR2 SMNVEV come from the germline V gene (reference sequence). V was cut by 5 bases and J by 4 bases, with 17 bases left in between. The CDR3 DNA sequence: TGTGCCAGCAGTAGGGATTTACAGGGCTCCACTGAAGCTTTCTTT. Its translation: CASSRDLQGSTEAFF.

The V and J genes are TRBV11-3 and TRBJ2-5, with no clear D. Germline V CDR1 and CDR2: SGHNT, YENEEA. CDR3 length: 13 residues. V lost 5 bases and J lost 5, with 12 bases in between. CDR3 bases: TGTGCCAGCAGCGTCGGCCCCGGGGAGACCCAGTACTTC. Protein: CASSVGPGETQYF.

This clone was seen just once. The V call is TRBV6-1, the J call TRBJ2-7; TRBD2 is a possible D gene (5 bases). Trimming left V 6 bases short and J 5 bases short, with 17 bases between. Germline V lookup: CDR1 MNHNS, CDR2 SASEGT. The CDR3 runs to 14 residues. CDR3 region: CASSSRSGVNEQYF. The CDR3 nucleotides are TGTGCCAGCAGCTCGCGGTCCGGGGTAAACGAGCAGTACTTC.

The gene calls are TRBV18 and TRBJ1-3; 8 bases map to TRBD1. The V gene's germline CDR1 is KGHSH and CDR2 LQKENI. The CDR3 length is 17 residues. The junction had 5 bases not matched to a gene; V was cut back by 1 base and J by 0 bases. The chain's CDR3 is CASSPLTGDGSGNTIYF. The CDR3 DNA reads as TGTGCCAGCTCACCACTGACAGGGGACGGCTCTGGAAACACCATATATTTT.

The chain links TRBV4-3 to TRBJ2-5; no reliable D call. Gene TRBJ2-7 matches the end of the DNA better, so the J call may be wrong. The CDR3 runs to 16 residues. Germline-derived CDR1 and CDR2 are LGHNA and YSLEER. CDR3 coding DNA: TGCGCCAGCAGCCAAGATCACCAGTTGAGTTACTACGAGCAGTACTTC. Translation: CASSQDHQLSYYEQYF.

This chain links TRBV4-3 with TRBJ1-4, with 8 bases fitting TRBD1. The germline V gene has CDR1 LGHNA and CDR2 YSLEER. This CDR3 spans 17 amino acids. V trimming: 0 bases; J trimming: 3 bases; junction bases outside the gene matches: 6. The CDR3 DNA is TGCGCCAGCAGCCAAGATTGGGGGACAGGTTCTAATGAAAAACTGTTTTTT. It translates to CASSQDWGTGSNEKLFF.

V gene TRBV7-9 combines with J gene TRBJ2-5; D is perhaps TRBD1 (7 bases). CDR3 length equals 15 residues. Germline V gives CDR1 SEHNR, CDR2 FQNEAQ (reference sequence). The V and J ends lost 5 bases and 5 bases respectively, with 18 bases between them. The CDR3: CASSPEGGGYETQYF. CDR3 bases: TGTGCCAGCAGCCCCGAAGGAGGGGGCTACGAGACCCAGTACTTC. Drawing the rest from reference TRBV7-9 and TRBJ2-5, the complete variable domain is DTGVSQNPRHKITKRGQNVTFRCDPISEHNRLYWYRQTLGQGPEFLTYFQNEAQLEKSRLLSDRFSAERPKGSFSTLEIQRTEQGDSAMYLCASSPEGGGYETQYFGPGTRLLVL.

V is TRBV7-4 and J is TRBJ2-7, with 8 bases lining up with TRBD1. The CDR3 covers 16 residues. The V gene's germline CDR1 is SGHVT and CDR2 SQSDAQ. Trimming cost V 1 base and J 1 base; bases outside gene matches: 6. CDR3 coding DNA: TGTGCCAGCAGCTTAGATAAGGACAGGGCTTCCTACGAGCAGTACTTC. This sequence encodes CASSLDKDRASYEQYF.

This chain joins TRBV7-2 and TRBJ2-5, with D possibly matching TRBD2 (6 bases). The CDR3 has 16 residues. The V and J ends lost 5 bases and 5 bases respectively, with 21 bases between them. Germline CDR1 and CDR2: SGHTA and FQGNSA. The CDR3 region is CASSPRLRAGRETQYF. DNA for the CDR3: TGTGCCAGCAGCCCCAGGTTGAGGGCGGGGAGGGAGACCCAGTACTTC.

This chain joins TRBV28 and TRBJ2-3, with D perhaps TRBD2 (5 bases). The CDR3 is made up of 15 amino acids. Per the germline V gene, CDR1 is MDHEN and CDR2 is SYDVKM. Trimming shortened V by 3 bases and J by 0 bases, and 10 bases separated the two germline ends. CDR3 bases: TGTGCCAGCAGTTTTTCGGGGTTTAGCACAGATACGCAGTATTTT. This codes for CASSFSGFSTDTQYF.

The chain employs TRBV2 and TRBJ1-5; tentatively, D is TRBD1 (5 bases). The V end was cut by 5 bases, the J end by 0 bases, with 11 bases between. The CDR3 runs 15 residues. Germline assignment: CDR1 SNHLY and CDR2 FYNNEI. The CDR3 protein is CASSPTEHSNQPQHF. CDR3 bases: TGTGCCAGCAGTCCGACAGAACATAGCAATCAGCCCCAGCATTTT.

The CDR3 DNA reads as TGTGCTAGTGGTTTGGGGGGCCTCCAAGAGACCCAGTACTTC. It encodes CASGLGGLQETQYF. J is TRBJ2-5 and V is TRBV12-5; weak D call: TRBD1 (5 bases). This CDR3 comprises 14 residues. Trimming left V 1 base short and J 1 base short, with 7 bases between. Germline V gene sequence: CDR1 LGHNT, CDR2 FRNRAP.

The V gene is TRBV9, the J gene TRBJ2-5; TRBD1 might be the D (7 bases). The CDR3 is 14 residues long. CDR1 is SGDLS, CDR2 YYNGEE, per germline. V was clipped by 5 bases and J by 1 base, with 12 bases between them. CDR3 residues: CASSAGQFQETQYF. The CDR3 nucleotides are TGTGCCAGCAGTGCGGGACAGTTCCAAGAGACCCAGTACTTC.

The rearrangement uses TRBV28 and TRBJ2-7; unclear D gene. The V end was cut by 6 bases, the J end by 7 bases, with 22 bases between. CDR1 is MDHEN and CDR2 is SYDVKM in the germline V gene. The CDR3 spans 15 residues. The CDR3 is CASSSSPVLRWEQYF. CDR3 nucleotides: TGTGCCAGCAGCTCATCGCCGGTGTTGCGCTGGGAGCAGTACTTC. Looking up the rest from reference TRBV28 and TRBJ2-7 gives the full variable domain: DVKVTQSSRYLVKRTGEKVFLECVQDMDHENMFWYRQDPGLGLRLIYFSYDVKMKEKGDIPEGYSVSREKKERFSLILESASTNQTSMYLCASSSSPVLRWEQYFGPGTRLTVT.

Only one count was recorded for this clone. The V gene is TRBV5-6, the J gene TRBJ1-6; 9 bases are shared with TRBD1. J was trimmed by 10 bases and V by 1 base; bases with no gene match: 3. This CDR3 has 14 amino acids. Germline V CDR1 and CDR2: SGHDT, YYEEEE. As DNA, the CDR3 is TGTGCCAGCAGCTTGAACAGGGGGCAATCACCCCTCCACTTT. Amino acid sequence: CASSLNRGQSPLHF.

This rearrangement joins TRBV4-3 to TRBJ1-1; D remains ambiguous. The CDR3 spans 15 residues. Trimming removed 0 bases from V and 1 base from J, with 9 bases in between. Germline V lookup: CDR1 LGHNA, CDR2 YSLEER. CDR3 amino acids: CASSQEARGNTEAFF. The CDR3 DNA reads as TGCGCCAGCAGCCAAGAGGCACGGGGGAACACTGAAGCTTTCTTT.

This sequence joins TRBV10-3 and TRBJ1-5, with TRBD1 matching 7 bases. CDR3 length: 18 residues. Trimming took 0 bases from V and 0 from J; bases not matched to a gene: 8. Germline V CDR1 and CDR2: ENHRY, SYGVKD. CDR3 sequence (DNA): TGTGCCATCAGTGAGTCAAAACAGGGGTCTTATAGCAATCAGCCCCAGCATTTT. Amino acid sequence: CAISESKQGSYSNQPQHF.

The chain uses TRBV7-2 and TRBJ2-3; unclear D gene. The V end was cut by 6 bases, the J end by 6 bases, with 7 bases between. The germline V gene encodes CDR1 SGHTA and CDR2 FQGNSA. CDR3 length: 11 residues. Here the CDR3 reads CASSPRDTQYF. The CDR3 DNA is TGTGCCAGCAGTCCTAGGGATACGCAGTATTTT.

The CDR3 DNA reads as TGTGCCAGCAGCACTCCGGGACAGGTCTATGGCTACACCTTC. Translated: CASSTPGQVYGYTF. The chain employs TRBV7-9 and TRBJ1-2; 8 bases match TRBD1. CDR1 is SEHNR and CDR2 is FQNEAQ in the germline V gene (reference sequence). The length of the CDR3 is 14 residues. Unmatched junction bases numbered 6, after V lost 5 bases and J lost 4 bases.

The chain recombines TRBV2 with TRBJ2-5, with D possibly TRBD1 on 5 matching bases. V lost 0 bases and J 5 bases, leaving 13 bases between the germline ends. Germline CDR1 is SNHLY and CDR2 is FYNNEI. The CDR3 length is 15 residues. CDR3 sequence: CASSEANQGLETQYF. The CDR3 DNA sequence: TGTGCCAGCAGTGAAGCTAATCAGGGTCTGGAGACCCAGTACTTC. The full variable domain, in which reference TRBV2 and TRBJ2-5 provide the parts outside the CDR3, is EPEVTQTPSHQVTQMGQEVILRCVPISNHLYFYWYRQILGQKVEFLVSFYNNEISEKSEIFDDQFSVERPDGSNFTLKIRSTKLEDSAMYFCASSEANQGLETQYFGPGTRLLVL.